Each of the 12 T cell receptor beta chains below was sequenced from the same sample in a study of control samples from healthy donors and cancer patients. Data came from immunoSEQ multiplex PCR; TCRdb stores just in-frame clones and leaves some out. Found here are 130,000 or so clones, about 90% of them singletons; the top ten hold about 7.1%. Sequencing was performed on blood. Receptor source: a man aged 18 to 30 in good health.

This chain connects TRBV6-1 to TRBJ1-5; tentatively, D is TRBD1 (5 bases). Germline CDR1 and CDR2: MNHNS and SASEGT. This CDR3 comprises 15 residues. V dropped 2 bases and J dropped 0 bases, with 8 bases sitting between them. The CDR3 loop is CASSEMRGSNQPQHF. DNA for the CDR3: TGTGCCAGCAGTGAAATGAGGGGTAGCAATCAGCCCCAGCATTTT.

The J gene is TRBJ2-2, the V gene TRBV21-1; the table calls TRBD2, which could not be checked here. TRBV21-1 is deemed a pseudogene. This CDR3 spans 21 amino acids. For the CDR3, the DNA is TGTGCCAGCAGCAAAGAAACGATGGTAGCGGGGATAAAAGCGAACACCGGGGAGCTGTTTTTT. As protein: CASSKETMVAGIKANTGELFF.

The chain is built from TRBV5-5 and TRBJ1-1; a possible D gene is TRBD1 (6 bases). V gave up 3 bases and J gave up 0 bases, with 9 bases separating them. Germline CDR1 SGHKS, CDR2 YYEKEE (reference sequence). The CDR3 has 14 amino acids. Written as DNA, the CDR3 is TGTGCCAGCAGCTACAGGGAGATGAACACTGAAGCTTTCTTT. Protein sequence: CASSYREMNTEAFF.

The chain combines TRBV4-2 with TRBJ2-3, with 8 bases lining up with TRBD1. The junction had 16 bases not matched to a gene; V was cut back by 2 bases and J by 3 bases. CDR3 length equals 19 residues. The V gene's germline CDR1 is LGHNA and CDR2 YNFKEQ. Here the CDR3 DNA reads TGTGCCAGCAGCCAACCAAGGGGACTCGGACAGGGCGGGACAGATACGCAGTATTTT. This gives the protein CASSQPRGLGQGGTDTQYF.

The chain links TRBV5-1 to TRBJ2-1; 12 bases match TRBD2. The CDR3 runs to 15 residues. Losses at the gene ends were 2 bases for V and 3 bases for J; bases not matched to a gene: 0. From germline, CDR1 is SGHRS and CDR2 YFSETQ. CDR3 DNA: TGCGCCAGCAGCTTACTAGCGGGGGGCTACAATGAGCAGTTCTTC. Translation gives CASSLLAGGYNEQFF.

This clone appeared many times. As DNA, the CDR3 is TGTGCCAGCAGCCACGTGTACAATGAGCAGTTCTTC. Protein sequence: CASSHVYNEQFF. The chain joins TRBV3-1 (or the pseudogene TRBV3-2) to TRBJ2-1, with unresolved D. Trimming took off 3 bases at V and 4 bases at J, with 4 bases between the two ends. The CDR3 covers 12 residues. Germline lookup yields CDR1 LGHDT and CDR2 YNNKEL (reference sequence).

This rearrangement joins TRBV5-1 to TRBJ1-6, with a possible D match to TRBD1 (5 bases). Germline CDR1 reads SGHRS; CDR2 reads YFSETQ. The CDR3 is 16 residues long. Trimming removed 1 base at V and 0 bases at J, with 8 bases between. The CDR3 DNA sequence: TGCGCCAGCAGCTTGAGGCAGGGCTCCTATAATTCACCCCTCCACTTT. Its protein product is CASSLRQGSYNSPLHF. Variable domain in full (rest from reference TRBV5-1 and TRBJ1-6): KAGVTQTPRYLIKTRGQQVTLSCSPISGHRSVSWYQQTPGQGLQFLFEYFSETQRNKGNFPGRFSGRQFSNSRSEMNVSTLELGDSALYLCASSLRQGSYNSPLHFGNGTRLTVT.

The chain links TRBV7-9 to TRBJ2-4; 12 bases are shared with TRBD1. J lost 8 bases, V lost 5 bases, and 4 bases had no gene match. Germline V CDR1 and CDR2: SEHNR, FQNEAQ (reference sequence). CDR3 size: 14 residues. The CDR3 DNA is TGTGCCAGCAGCCAGGGGGACAGGGGGCACATTCAGTACTTC. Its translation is CASSQGDRGHIQYF.

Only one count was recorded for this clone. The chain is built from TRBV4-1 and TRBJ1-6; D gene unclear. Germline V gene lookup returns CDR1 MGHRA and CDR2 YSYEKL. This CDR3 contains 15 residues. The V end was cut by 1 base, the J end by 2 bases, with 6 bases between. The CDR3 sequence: CASSQGRAYNSPLHF. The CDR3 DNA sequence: TGCGCCAGCAGCCAAGGAAGGGCCTATAATTCACCCCTCCACTTT.

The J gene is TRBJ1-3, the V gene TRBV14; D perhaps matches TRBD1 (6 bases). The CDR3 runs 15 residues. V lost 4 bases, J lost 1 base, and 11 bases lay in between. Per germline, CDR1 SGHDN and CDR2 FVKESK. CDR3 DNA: TGTGCCAGCAGCCTAGGACAGTTTTCTGGAAACACCATATATTTT. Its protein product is CASSLGQFSGNTIYF.

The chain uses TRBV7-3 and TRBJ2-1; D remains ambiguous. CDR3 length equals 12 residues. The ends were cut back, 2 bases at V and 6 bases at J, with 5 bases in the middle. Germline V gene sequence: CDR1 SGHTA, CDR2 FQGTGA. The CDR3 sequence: CASSLSPNEQFF. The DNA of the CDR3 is TGTGCCAGCAGCTTATCCCCCAATGAGCAGTTCTTC.

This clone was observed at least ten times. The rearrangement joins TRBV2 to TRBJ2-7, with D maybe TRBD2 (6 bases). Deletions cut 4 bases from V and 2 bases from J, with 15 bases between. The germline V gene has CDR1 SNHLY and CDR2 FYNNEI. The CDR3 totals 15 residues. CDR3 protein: CASSASAGFPYEQYF. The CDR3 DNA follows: TGTGCCAGCAGTGCTTCCGCGGGGTTTCCCTACGAGCAGTACTTC.